The 10 T cell receptor beta chains below come from one sample, sequenced in a study of cytomegalovirus exposure and HLA in healthy donors. Primers for the PCR totalled 60 Vbeta and 13 Jbeta. The method was immunoSEQ multiplex PCR; TCRdb's version includes in-frame clones alone and lacks a portion of them. The table lists about 59,000 clones, around 83% of them singletons. Sample: PBMCs. Source of these receptors: a human donor in good health.

This CDR3 reads CASSLFFGQGTSYEQYF. The CDR3 region has the DNA TGTGCCAGCAGCTTATTTTTTGGACAGGGAACCTCCTACGAGCAGTACTTC. The rearrangement links TRBV7-2 to TRBJ2-7, with 8 bases matching TRBD1. Trimming removed 2 bases from V and 0 bases from J; junction bases left unmatched: 9. CDR1 SGHTA and CDR2 FQGNSA come from the germline V gene. This CDR3 spans 17 amino acids.

The CDR3 loop is CASSQKQVPGGELFF. Written as DNA, the CDR3 is TGCGCCAGCAGCCAGAAACAGGTACCCGGCGGGGAGCTGTTTTTT. The gene calls are TRBV5-1 and TRBJ2-2, with a possible D match to TRBD1 (5 bases). The germline V and J ends were trimmed by 4 bases and 7 bases, with 17 bases remaining between them. CDR3 size: 15 residues. Germline V gene lookup returns CDR1 SGHRS and CDR2 YFSETQ.

In DNA form, the CDR3 reads TGCGCCAGCAGCGGCGGACAGAGCGGCTACGAGCAGTACTTC. This gives the protein CASSGGQSGYEQYF. J is TRBJ2-7 and V is TRBV5-1, with D tentatively TRBD1 (6 bases). The CDR3 consists of 14 residues. Germline CDR1 and CDR2: SGHRS and YFSETQ. V dropped 4 bases and J dropped 3 bases, with 14 bases sitting between them.

This chain connects TRBV29-1 to TRBJ2-3; the match to TRBD2 covers 7 bases. Germline loops: CDR1 SQVTM, CDR2 ANQGSEA. The CDR3 runs to 12 residues. V trimming: 4 bases; J trimming: 3 bases; junction bases outside the gene matches: 1. The CDR3 sequence is CSVVGGTDTQYF. CDR3 nucleotides: TGCAGCGTTGTCGGGGGGACAGATACGCAGTATTTT.

The V gene is TRBV9, the J gene TRBJ2-1; D may be TRBD2 (7 bases). The CDR3 length is 12 residues. In germline, CDR1 is SGDLS, CDR2 YYNGEE. Written as DNA, the CDR3 is TGTGCAGAGGGGGGGGTTAGGAATGAGCAGTTCTTC. Protein: CAEGGVRNEQFF.

The DNA of the CDR3 is TGTGCCAGCAGTGAGAGTAGCGGGAGACTAGAGACCCAGTACTTC. This encodes CASSESSGRLETQYF. This sequence joins TRBV6-1 and TRBJ2-5, with 9 bases fitting TRBD2. V trimming: 3 bases; J trimming: 4 bases; junction bases outside the gene matches: 6. This CDR3 comprises 15 residues. The V gene's germline CDR1 is MNHNS and CDR2 SASEGT.

The chain combines TRBV4-1 with TRBJ2-7; tentatively, D is TRBD1 (5 bases). Trimming left V 2 bases short and J 1 base short, with 12 bases between. CDR1 and CDR2 (germline): MGHRA, YSYEKL. This CDR3 is 15 amino acids long. This CDR3 is CASSQFPRASYEQYF. CDR3 DNA sequence: TGCGCCAGCAGCCAATTTCCCAGGGCTTCCTACGAGCAGTACTTC.

This clone was detected a few times. V usage is TRBV19 and J usage is TRBJ2-2; D might be TRBD1 (6 bases). V was cut by 5 bases and J by 0 bases, with 13 bases left in between. From germline, CDR1 is LNHDA and CDR2 SQIVND (reference sequence). The CDR3 length is 16 residues. The CDR3 DNA is TGTGCCAGTAGTTCCCCGGGACAATCGAACACCGGGGAGCTGTTTTTT. Its protein product is CASSSPGQSNTGELFF. Variable domain in full (rest from reference TRBV19 and TRBJ2-2): DGGITQSPKYLFRKEGQNVTLSCEQNLNHDAMYWYRQDPGQGLRLIYYSQIVNDFQKGDIAEGYSVSREKKESFPLTVTSAQKNPTAFYLCASSSPGQSNTGELFFGEGSRLTVL.

J is TRBJ2-1 and V is TRBV15; possible D gene TRBD1, 5 bases. The germline V and J ends were trimmed by 5 bases and 9 bases, with 17 bases remaining between them. The CDR3 spans 14 residues. Germline lookup yields CDR1 LNHNV and CDR2 YYDKDF (reference sequence). The CDR3 reads CATSDGVGVGEQFF. CDR3 in DNA: TGTGCCACCAGCGATGGGGTAGGGGTAGGTGAGCAGTTCTTC.

This chain connects TRBV9 to TRBJ2-3; 9 bases align to TRBD1. There are 16 residues in the CDR3. With 6 bases clipped from V and 4 bases from J, the junction kept 12 bases outside the gene matches. Germline V gives CDR1 SGDLS, CDR2 YYNGEE. CDR3 in DNA: TGTGCCAGCAATAACCCCTCCGGGACAGGGCCAGATACGCAGTATTTT. It translates to CASNNPSGTGPDTQYF.